This TCR beta chain was identified in a study of human T cells and chemical hapten exposure. Study observations and caveats: Expanded TCR sets contained significantly more large CDR3 similarity clusters than controls. Unchanged with DPC sensitization were TCRs above 1 in 1000 frequency.

Stated time point: patch test 1, 2 weeks after DPC sensitization. The treatment here: therapeutic diphenylcyclopropenone sensitization with weekly scalp DPC. Total RNA came from unfractionated whole blood. TCRdb re-analysed the RACE reads in MiXCR, keeping a single row per CDR3 protein. The profile shows about 120,000 distinct CDR3 sequences, about an eighth of them singletons. Trimming pared 3 bases from V and 2 bases from J, leaving 11 bases between. Germline assignment: CDR1 SGHRS and CDR2 YFSETQ. This CDR3 region has 14 residues. This clonotype was observed many times. As yet, its antigen is unknown.

The rearrangement uses TRBV5-1 and TRBJ1-2; the D is unclear. The sequence was collected from a man aged 18 to 30 with alopecia areata. Some clones in this sample may be carry-over from other donors' samples. Sequencing was performed on whole blood, taken in connection with sensitization to the hapten diphenylcyclopropenone (DPC). CDR3 sequence (DNA): TGCGCCAGCAGCTGGGCGACTCCAAACTATGGCTACACCTTC. It is translated as CASSWATPNYGYTF.